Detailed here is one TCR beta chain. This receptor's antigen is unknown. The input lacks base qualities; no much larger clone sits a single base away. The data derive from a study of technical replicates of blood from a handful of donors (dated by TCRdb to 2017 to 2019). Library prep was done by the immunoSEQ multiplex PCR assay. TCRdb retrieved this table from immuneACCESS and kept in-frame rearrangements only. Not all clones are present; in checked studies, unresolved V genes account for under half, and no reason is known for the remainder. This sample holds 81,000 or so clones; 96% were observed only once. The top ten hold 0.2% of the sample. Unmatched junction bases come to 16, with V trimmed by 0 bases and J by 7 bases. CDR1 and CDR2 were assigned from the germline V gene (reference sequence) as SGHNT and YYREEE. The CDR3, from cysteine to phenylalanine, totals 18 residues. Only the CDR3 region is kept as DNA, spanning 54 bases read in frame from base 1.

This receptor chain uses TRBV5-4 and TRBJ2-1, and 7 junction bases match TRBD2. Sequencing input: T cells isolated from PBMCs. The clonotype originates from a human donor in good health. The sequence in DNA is TGTGCCAGCAGCTTGGTGGGGGAGGGCGGGAGAAGGAGGAATGAGCAGTTCTTC. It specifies CASSLVGEGGRRRNEQFF.